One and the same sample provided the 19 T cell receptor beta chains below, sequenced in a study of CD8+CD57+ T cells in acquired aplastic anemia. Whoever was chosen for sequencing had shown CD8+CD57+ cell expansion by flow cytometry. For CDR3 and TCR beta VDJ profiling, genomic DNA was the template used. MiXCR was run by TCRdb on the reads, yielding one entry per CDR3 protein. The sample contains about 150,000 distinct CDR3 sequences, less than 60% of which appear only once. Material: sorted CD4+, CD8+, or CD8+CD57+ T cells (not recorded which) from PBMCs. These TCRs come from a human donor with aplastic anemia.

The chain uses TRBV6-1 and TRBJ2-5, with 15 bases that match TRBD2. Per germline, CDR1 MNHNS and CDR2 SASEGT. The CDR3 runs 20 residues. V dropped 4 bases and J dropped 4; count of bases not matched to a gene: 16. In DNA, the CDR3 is TGTGCCAGCAGTGTAATTGGACTAGCGGGGGGGCCTGGGGTCGGAGAGACCCAGTACTTC. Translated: CASSVIGLAGGPGVGETQYF.

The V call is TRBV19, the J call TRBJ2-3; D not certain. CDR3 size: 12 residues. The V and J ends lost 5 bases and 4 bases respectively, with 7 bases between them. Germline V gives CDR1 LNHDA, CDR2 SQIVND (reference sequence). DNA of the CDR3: TGTGCCAGTAGTGCCCCCTCAGATACGCAGTATTTT. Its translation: CASSAPSDTQYF. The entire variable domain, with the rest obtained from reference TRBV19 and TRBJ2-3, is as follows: DGGITQSPKYLFRKEGQNVTLSCEQNLNHDAMYWYRQDPGQGLRLIYYSQIVNDFQKGDIAEGYSVSREKKESFPLTVTSAQKNPTAFYLCASSAPSDTQYFGPGTRLTVL.

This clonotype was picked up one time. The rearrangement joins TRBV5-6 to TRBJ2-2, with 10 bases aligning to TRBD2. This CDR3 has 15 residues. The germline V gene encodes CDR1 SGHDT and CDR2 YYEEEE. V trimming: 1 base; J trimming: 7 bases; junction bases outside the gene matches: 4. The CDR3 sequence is CASSLLAGEIGELFF. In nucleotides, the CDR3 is TGTGCCAGCAGCTTGCTAGCGGGAGAGATCGGGGAGCTGTTTTTT. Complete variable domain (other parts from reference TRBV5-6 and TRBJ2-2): DAGVTQSPTHLIKTRGQQVTLRCSPKSGHDTVSWYQQALGQGPQFIFQYYEEEERQRGNFPDRFSGHQFPNYSSELNVNALLLGDSALYLCASSLLAGEIGELFFGEGSRLTVL.

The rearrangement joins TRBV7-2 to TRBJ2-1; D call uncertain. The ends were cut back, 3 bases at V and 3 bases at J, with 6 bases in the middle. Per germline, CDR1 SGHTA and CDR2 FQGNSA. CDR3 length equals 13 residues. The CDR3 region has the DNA TGTGCCAGCAGCTTCGAGGTCTACAATGAGCAGTTCTTC. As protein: CASSFEVYNEQFF.

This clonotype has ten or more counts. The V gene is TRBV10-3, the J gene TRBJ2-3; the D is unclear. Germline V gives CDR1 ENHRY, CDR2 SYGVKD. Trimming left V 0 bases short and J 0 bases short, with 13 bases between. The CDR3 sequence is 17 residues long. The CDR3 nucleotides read TGTGCCATCAGTGAGTCGCACTCCCCGACTAGCACAGATACGCAGTATTTT. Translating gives CAISESHSPTSTDTQYF.

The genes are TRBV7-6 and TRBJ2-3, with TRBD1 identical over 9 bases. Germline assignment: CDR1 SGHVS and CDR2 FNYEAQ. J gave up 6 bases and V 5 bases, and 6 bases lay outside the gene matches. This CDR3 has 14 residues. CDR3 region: CASSRDRVADTQYF. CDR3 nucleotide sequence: TGTGCCAGCAGCCGGGACAGGGTCGCGGATACGCAGTATTTT.

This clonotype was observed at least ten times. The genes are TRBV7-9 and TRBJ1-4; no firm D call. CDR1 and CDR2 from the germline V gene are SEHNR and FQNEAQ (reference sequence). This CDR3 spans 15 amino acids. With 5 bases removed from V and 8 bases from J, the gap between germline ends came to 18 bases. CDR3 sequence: CASSRGSGRFEKLFF. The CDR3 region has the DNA TGTGCCAGCAGCCGGGGTTCAGGCAGGTTCGAAAAACTGTTTTTT.

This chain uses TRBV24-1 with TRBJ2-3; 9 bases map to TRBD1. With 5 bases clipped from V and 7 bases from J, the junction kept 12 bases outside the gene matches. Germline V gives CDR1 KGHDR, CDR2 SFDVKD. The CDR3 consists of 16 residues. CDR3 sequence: CATSASWTGDSNTQYF. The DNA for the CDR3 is TGTGCCACCAGTGCATCGTGGACAGGGGACTCGAATACGCAGTATTTT.

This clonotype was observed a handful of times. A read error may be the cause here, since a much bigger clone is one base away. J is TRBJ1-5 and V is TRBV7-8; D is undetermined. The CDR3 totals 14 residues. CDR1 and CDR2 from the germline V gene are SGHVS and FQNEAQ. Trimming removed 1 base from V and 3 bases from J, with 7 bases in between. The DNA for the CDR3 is TGTGCCAGCAGCTTAGGGAGACTCAATCAGCCCCAGCATTTT. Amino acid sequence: CASSLGRLNQPQHF.

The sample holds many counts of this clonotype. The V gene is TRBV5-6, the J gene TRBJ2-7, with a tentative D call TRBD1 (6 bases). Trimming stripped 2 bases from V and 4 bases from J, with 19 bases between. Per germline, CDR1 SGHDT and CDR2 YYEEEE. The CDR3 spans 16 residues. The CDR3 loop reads CASSLTDRLPLYEQYF. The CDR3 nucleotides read TGTGCCAGCAGCTTAACTGACAGGCTGCCCCTGTACGAGCAGTACTTC.

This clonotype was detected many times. The CDR3, as DNA: TGCAGTGCTAGAGAGTCTAAGACAGGGGTTTTCTTT. Residues: CSARESKTGVFF. V and J are TRBV20-1 and TRBJ1-1, with 8 bases lining up with TRBD1. Germline loops: CDR1 DFQATT, CDR2 SNEGSKA (reference sequence). This CDR3 has 12 residues. V was clipped by 0 bases and J by 13 bases; unmatched bases: 7.

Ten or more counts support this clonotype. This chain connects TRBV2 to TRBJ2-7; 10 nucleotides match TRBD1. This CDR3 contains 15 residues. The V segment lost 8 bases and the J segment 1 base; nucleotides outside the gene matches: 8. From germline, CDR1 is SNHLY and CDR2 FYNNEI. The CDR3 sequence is CASLGGTGVSYEQYF. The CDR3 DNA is TGTGCCAGCCTCGGGGGGACAGGGGTGTCCTACGAGCAGTACTTC. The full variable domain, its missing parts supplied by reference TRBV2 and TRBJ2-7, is EPEVTQTPSHQVTQMGQEVILRCVPISNHLYFYWYRQILGQKVEFLVSFYNNEISEKSEIFDDQFSVERPDGSNFTLKIRSTKLEDSAMYFCASLGGTGVSYEQYFGPGTRLTVT.

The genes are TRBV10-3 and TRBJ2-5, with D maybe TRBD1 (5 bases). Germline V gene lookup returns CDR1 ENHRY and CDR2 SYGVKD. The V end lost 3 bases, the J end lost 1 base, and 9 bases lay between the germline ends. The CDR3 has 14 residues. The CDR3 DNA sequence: TGTGCCATCAGTGACAGGGTTCTCCAAGAGACCCAGTACTTC. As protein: CAISDRVLQETQYF.

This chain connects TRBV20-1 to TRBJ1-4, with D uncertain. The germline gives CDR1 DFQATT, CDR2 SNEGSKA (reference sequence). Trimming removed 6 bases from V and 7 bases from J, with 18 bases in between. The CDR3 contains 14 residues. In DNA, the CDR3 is TGCAGTGCCGAGGCCCTAGTAGAGGCTGAAAAACTGTTTTTT. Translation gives CSAEALVEAEKLFF.

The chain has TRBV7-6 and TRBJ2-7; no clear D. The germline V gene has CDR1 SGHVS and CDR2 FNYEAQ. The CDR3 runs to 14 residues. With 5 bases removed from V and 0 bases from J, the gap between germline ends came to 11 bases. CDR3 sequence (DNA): TGTGCCAGCAGCCGGGCCGGTAGCTCCTACGAGCAGTACTTC. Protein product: CASSRAGSSYEQYF. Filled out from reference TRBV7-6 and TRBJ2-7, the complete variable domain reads GAGVSQSPRYKVTKRGQDVALRCDPISGHVSLYWYRQALGQGPEFLTYFNYEAQQDKSGLPNDRFSAERPEGSISTLTIQRTEQRDSAMYRCASSRAGSSYEQYFGPGTRLTVT.

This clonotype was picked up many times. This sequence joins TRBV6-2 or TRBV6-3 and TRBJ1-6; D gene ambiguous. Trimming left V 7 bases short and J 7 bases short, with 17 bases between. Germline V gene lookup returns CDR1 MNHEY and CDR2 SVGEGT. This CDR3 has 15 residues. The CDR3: CASTSYPLTNSPLHF. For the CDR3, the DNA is TGTGCCAGCACATCCTACCCACTGACGAATTCACCCCTCCACTTT.

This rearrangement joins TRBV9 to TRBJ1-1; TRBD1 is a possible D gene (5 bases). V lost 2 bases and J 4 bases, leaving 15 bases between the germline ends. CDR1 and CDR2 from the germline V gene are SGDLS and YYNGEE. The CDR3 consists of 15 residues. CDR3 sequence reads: CASSVLQGGTTEAFF. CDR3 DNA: TGTGCCAGCAGCGTTTTACAAGGAGGGACCACTGAAGCTTTCTTT.

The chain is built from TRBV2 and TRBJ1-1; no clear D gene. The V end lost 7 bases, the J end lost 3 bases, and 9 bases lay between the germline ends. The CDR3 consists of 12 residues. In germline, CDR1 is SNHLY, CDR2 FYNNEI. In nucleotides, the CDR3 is TGTGCCAGCAATGGGCCAGACACTGAAGCTTTCTTT. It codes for CASNGPDTEAFF. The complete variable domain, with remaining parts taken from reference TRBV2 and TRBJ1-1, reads EPEVTQTPSHQVTQMGQEVILRCVPISNHLYFYWYRQILGQKVEFLVSFYNNEISEKSEIFDDQFSVERPDGSNFTLKIRSTKLEDSAMYFCASNGPDTEAFFGQGTRLTVV.

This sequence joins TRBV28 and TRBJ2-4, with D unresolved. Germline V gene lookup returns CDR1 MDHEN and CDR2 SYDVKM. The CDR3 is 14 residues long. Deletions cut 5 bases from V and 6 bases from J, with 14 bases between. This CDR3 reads CASSPYEQLNIQYF. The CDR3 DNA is TGTGCCAGCAGTCCGTATGAACAGCTAAACATTCAGTACTTC. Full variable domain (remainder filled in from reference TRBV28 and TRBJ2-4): DVKVTQSSRYLVKRTGEKVFLECVQDMDHENMFWYRQDPGLGLRLIYFSYDVKMKEKGDIPEGYSVSREKKERFSLILESASTNQTSMYLCASSPYEQLNIQYFGAGTRLSVL.